This TCR beta chain was observed in a study of blood T cell repertoires in COVID-19. The wider study: The United States, Italy and Spain provided the acute and convalescent COVID-19 samples.

This clone was seen a few times. CDR1 and CDR2 (germline): SEHNR, FQNEAQ (reference sequence). The CDR3 is 12 amino acids. Trimming cost V 4 bases and J 5 bases, with 6 bases left between them. Authors' analysis steps: Counts of nucleated cells, estimated from reference gene primer amplification, were obtained. This table comes from immunoSEQ multiplex PCR, and its TCRdb copy is limited to in-frame clones, with some not included. The V and J calls and the clone size are those of that table, but D and trimming were determined from the DNA. The table shows 100,000 to 150,000 clones, with about four fifths occurring only once.

The chain couples TRBV7-9 to TRBJ1-5, with a weak D call TRBD1 (5 bases). The origin of this receptor is a man aged 60 to 69 with acute or convalescent COVID-19. The sample comprised peripheral blood. The CDR3 loop is CASSSQDQPQHF. In DNA, the CDR3 is TGTGCCAGCAGCTCACAGGATCAGCCCCAGCATTTT.